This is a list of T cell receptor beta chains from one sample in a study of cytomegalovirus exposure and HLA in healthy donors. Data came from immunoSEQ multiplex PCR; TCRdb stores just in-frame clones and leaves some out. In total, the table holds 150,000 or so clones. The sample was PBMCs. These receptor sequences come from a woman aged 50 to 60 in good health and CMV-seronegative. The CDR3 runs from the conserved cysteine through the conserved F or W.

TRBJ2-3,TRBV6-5,CASSRFSGSADTQYF
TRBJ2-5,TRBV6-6,CASSHDGRGLQETQYF
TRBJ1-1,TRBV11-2,CASSFGPDGSNTEAFF
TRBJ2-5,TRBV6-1,CASSDQGPTVLNF
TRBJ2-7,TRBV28,CASSWGVTDGQYF
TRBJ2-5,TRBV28,CASSRQGPETQYF
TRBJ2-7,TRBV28,CASSLSGTGAYEQYF
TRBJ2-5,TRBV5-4,CASSLFPDLQETQYF
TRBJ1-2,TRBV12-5,CASGSSGTGDGYTF
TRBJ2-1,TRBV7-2,CASSLQGTDSYNEQFF
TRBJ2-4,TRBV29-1,CSVATSGLIQYF
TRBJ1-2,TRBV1,CTSSPRVSIYGYTF